Below, one TCR beta chain is given with its context. CDR1 is SGHRS and CDR2 is YFSETQ in the germline V gene. V lost 0 bases and J 6 bases, leaving 13 bases between the germline ends. The CDR3 is 15 amino acids. These data are taken from a study of glioma-infiltrating T cells after dendritic cell vaccination. Study as a whole: Treatment, given 2003 to 2012, was autologous tumor lysate-pulsed dendritic cell vaccination.

The immunoSEQ assay amplified TCRB CDR3 from up to roughly 2 ug DNA. The primer mix had 60 V beta and 13 J beta primers. Sequencing used immunoSEQ multiplex PCR; TCRdb keeps in-frame clones, though not all of them. The sample shows tens of thousands of clones, roughly 87% of them seen only once. Time point noted: after dendritic cell vaccination, including at tumor progression/relapse. Selection required adequate fresh-frozen tumor tissue plus more than two years' survival data. Sequenced material: blood, taken after dendritic cell vaccination. This TCR came from a human donor with glioblastoma. The V call is TRBV5-1, the J call TRBJ2-1, with D unresolved. The CDR3 reads CASSLGNSPSNEQFF. For the CDR3, the DNA is TGCGCCAGCAGCTTGGGAAACTCCCCCTCCAATGAGCAGTTCTTC.